This T cell receptor beta chain was sequenced for a study of shared clonotypes between healthy human individuals. The study's findings and limits: It was observed that around 5% of naive CD4 clonotypes were shared across a handful of donors.

Unmatched junction bases numbered 11, after V lost 0 bases and J lost 7 bases. The CDR3 spans 17 residues. Germline V gives CDR1 SGDLS, CDR2 YYNGEE. Healthy HIV-negative adults with no recent acute infections or vaccinations were recruited as donors. All of the donors resided in Nashville, Tennessee, and each was a Caucasian adult. Points on this clone: The antigen is unknown.

Sorted-subset replicate PCR reactions were performed with about 210 ng DNA, corresponding to 30,000 to 35,000 T cell genomes. TCRdb's table, derived via immunoSEQ multiplex PCR, lists solely in-frame clones and lacks some. The table has over a million clones, 75% to 85% seen once; the top ten hold around 0.6%. This chain joins TRBV9 and TRBJ2-3; 10 positions agree with TRBD2. This sequence was found in a man between 18 and 35 years old in good health. Some clones in this sample may be carry-over from other donors' samples. Sequenced: memory CD4+ T cells from PBMCs. Subset of the sample: CD45RA-negative fraction. The CDR3 loop reads CASSVGRDSGRTNTQYF. In DNA form, the CDR3 reads TGTGCCAGCAGCGTAGGAAGGGATAGCGGGAGGACAAATACGCAGTATTTT.